This T cell receptor (beta chain) came from a study of cytomegalovirus exposure and HLA in healthy donors. The germline CDR1 and CDR2 sequences are ENHRY and SYGVKD. The CDR3 consists of 14 residues. With V trimmed by 3 bases and J by 6 bases, 5 bases remained unmatched. The PCR contained 60 Vbeta and 13 Jbeta primers. Some clones are missing from TCRdb's copy, which holds only in-frame ones; the method was immunoSEQ multiplex PCR. The sample includes some 130,000 clones, approximately 80% seen only once; the top ten take 2% to 3%. Findings and limits, study-wide: Of the V segments, some could not be distinguished, including TRBV6-2 and TRBV6-3, and were excluded. Researchers counted around 170 TCR beta chains as cytomegalovirus-associated. CMV serostatus alone was available as immune exposure information.

Each of the donors was a healthy bone marrow donor. For this clone: Its antigen is as yet unknown.

This TCR derives from a man aged 25 to 40 in good health and CMV-seronegative. The genes are TRBV10-3 and TRBJ2-1; 7 bases agree with TRBD2. The source material was PBMCs. The CDR3 bases are TGTGCCATCAGTGACGGCGGGAGTTTCAATGAGCAGTTCTTC. Translating gives CAISDGGSFNEQFF.